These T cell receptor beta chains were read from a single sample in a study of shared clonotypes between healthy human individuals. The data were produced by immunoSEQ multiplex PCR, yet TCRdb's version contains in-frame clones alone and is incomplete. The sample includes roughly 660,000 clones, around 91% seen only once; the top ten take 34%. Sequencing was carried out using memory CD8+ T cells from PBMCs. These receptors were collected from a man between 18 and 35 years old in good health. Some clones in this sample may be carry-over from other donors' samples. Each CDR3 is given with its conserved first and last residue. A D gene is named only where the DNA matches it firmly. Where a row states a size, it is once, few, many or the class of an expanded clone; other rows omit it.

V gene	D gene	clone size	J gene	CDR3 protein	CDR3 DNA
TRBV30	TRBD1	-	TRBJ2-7	CAWLGQGKHEQYF	TGTGCCTGGCTCGGACAGGGAAAGCACGAGCAGTACTTC
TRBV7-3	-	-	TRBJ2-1	CASSLTAESRREQFF	TGTGCCAGCAGCTTAACGGCCGAGAGTCGTCGGGAGCAGTTCTTC
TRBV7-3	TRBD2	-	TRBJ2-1	CASSYGTSGRENWREQFF	TGTGCCAGCAGCTATGGGACTAGCGGGAGAGAGAACTGGCGGGAGCAGTTCTTC
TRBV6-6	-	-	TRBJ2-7	CASSYSSTNEQYF	TGTGCCAGCAGTTACTCTTCAACCAACGAGCAGTACTTC
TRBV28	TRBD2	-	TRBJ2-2	CASSGPGSGRTGELFF	TGTGCCAGCAGTGGACCAGGTAGCGGGCGCACCGGGGAGCTGTTTTTT
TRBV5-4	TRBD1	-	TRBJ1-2	CASSIGQGRAF	TGTGCCAGCAGCATCGGACAGGGGAGGGCCTTC
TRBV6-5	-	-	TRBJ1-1	CASSYQGWHTEAFF	TGTGCCAGCAGTTACCAGGGGTGGCACACTGAAGCTTTCTTT
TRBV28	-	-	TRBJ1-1	CASSFKTTAWNTEAFF	TGTGCCAGCAGTTTCAAAACGACAGCTTGGAACACTGAAGCTTTCTTT
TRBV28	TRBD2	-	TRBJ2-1	CASSPTSEANNEQFF	TGTGCCAGCAGTCCGACTAGCGAGGCAAACAATGAGCAGTTCTTC
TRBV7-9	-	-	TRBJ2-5	CASSRQGTLQETQYF	TGTGCCAGCAGCCGTCAGGGGACCCTCCAAGAGACCCAGTACTTC
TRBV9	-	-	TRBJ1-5	CASSQGRSNQPQHF	TGTGCCAGCAGCCAGGGACGGAGCAATCAGCCCCAGCATTTT
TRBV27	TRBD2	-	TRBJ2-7	CASSLASGDYEQYF	TGTGCCAGCAGCCTAGCTAGCGGGGACTACGAGCAGTACTTC
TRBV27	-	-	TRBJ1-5	CASSLREGNQPQHF	TGTGCCAGCAGCCTCAGGGAGGGGAATCAGCCCCAGCATTTT
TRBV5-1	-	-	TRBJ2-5	CASRGTREETQYF	TGCGCCAGCAGAGGCACCCGGGAGGAGACCCAGTACTTC
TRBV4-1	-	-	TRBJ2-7	CASSQGRFYEQYF	TGCGCCAGCAGCCAAGGCAGGTTCTACGAGCAGTACTTC
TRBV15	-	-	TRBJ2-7	CATSSKRGSNYEQYF	TGTGCCACCAGCAGTAAGAGGGGGAGTAACTACGAGCAGTACTTC
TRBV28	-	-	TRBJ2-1	CASRARHSYNEQFF	TGTGCCAGCCGAGCGCGCCATTCCTACAATGAGCAGTTCTTC
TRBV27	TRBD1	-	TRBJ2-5	CASSLAGQGETQYF	TGTGCCAGCAGCTTGGCCGGACAGGGGGAGACCCAGTACTTC
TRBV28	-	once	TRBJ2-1	CASRDSYNEQFF	TGTGCCAGCAGGGACAGTTACAATGAGCAGTTCTTC
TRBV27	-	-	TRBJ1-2	CASSFRGTNYGYTF	TGTGCCAGCAGTTTCCGGGGAACTAACTATGGCTACACCTTC
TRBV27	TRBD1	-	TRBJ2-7	CASSLYPGQGSYEQYF	TGTGCCAGCAGTTTATACCCGGGACAGGGCTCCTACGAGCAGTACTTC
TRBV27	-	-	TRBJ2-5	CASSWKADNQETQYF	TGTGCCAGCAGTTGGAAAGCGGATAACCAAGAGACCCAGTACTTC
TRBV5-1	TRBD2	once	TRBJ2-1	CASSLAWGGRGNNEQFF	TGCGCCAGCAGCTTGGCCTGGGGCGGGAGGGGGAACAATGAGCAGTTCTTC
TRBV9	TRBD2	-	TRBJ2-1	CASSVAGRGSYNEQFF	TGTGCCAGCAGCGTAGCGGGGAGGGGCTCCTACAATGAGCAGTTCTTC
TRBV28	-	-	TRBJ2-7	CASSYSWESYEQYF	TGTGCCAGCAGTTATAGCTGGGAATCCTACGAGCAGTACTTC
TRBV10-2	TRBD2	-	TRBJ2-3	CASRGLLAGVEQYF	TGCGCCAGCAGGGGACTCCTAGCGGGAGTAGAGCAGTATTTT
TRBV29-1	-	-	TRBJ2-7	CSALGTTYEQYF	TGCAGCGCCCTGGGCACTACCTACGAGCAGTACTTC
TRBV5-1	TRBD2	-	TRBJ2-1	CASSPTSGRWNEQFF	TGCGCCAGCAGCCCGACTAGCGGGAGATGGAATGAGCAGTTCTTC
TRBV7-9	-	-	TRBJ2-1	CASSSMEGGYEQFF	TGTGCCAGCAGCTCCATGGAAGGGGGGTATGAGCAGTTCTTC
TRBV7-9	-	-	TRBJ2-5	CASSQGGRGRKETQYF	TGTGCCAGCAGCCAGGGAGGAAGGGGGAGGAAAGAGACCCAGTACTTC
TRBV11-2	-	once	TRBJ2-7	CASSFERERDEQYF	TGTGCCAGCAGCTTTGAAAGGGAACGAGACGAGCAGTACTTC
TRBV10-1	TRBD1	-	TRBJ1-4	CASTYRDSNEKLFF	TGCGCCAGCACTTACCGGGACAGTAATGAAAAACTGTTTTTT
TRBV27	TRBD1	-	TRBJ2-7	CASSFVGTGAYEQYF	TGTGCCAGCAGTTTTGTAGGGACAGGGGCCTACGAGCAGTACTTC
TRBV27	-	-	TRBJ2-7	CASSLYDSSYEQYF	TGTGCCAGCAGTTTATATGACAGTTCCTACGAGCAGTACTTC
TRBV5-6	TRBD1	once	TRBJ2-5	CASSYRQGTETQYF	TGTGCCAGCAGCTACCGACAGGGAACAGAGACCCAGTACTTC
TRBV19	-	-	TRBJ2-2	CASSIVGDVTGELFF	TGTGCCAGTAGTATAGTGGGCGACGTCACCGGGGAGCTGTTTTTT
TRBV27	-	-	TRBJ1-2	CASRLYVGDGYTF	TGTGCCAGCAGACTGTACGTGGGGGACGGCTACACCTTC
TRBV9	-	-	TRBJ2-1	CASSGEGDNEQFF	TGTGCCAGCAGCGGCGAGGGGGACAATGAGCAGTTCTTC
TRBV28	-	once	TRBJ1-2	CASRRDYGYTF	TGTGCCAGCAGGAGAGACTATGGCTACACCTTC
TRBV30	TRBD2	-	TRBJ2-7	CAWSPTGRIAGAFEAYEQYF	TGTGCCTGGAGTCCGACAGGGCGTATAGCGGGAGCATTCGAGGCCTACGAGCAGTACTTC
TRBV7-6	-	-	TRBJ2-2	CASSSRSRVAGELFF	TGTGCCAGCAGCTCTAGGAGCCGCGTGGCCGGGGAGCTGTTTTTT
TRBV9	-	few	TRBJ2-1	CASSVDAGAGGYNEQFF	TGTGCCAGCAGCGTAGATGCGGGAGCAGGGGGTTACAATGAGCAGTTCTTC
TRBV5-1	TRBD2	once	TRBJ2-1	CASSLVLAGGTSYNEQFF	TGCGCCAGCAGCTTGGTACTAGCGGGAGGGACCTCCTACAATGAGCAGTTCTTC
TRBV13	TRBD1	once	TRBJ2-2	CASSFRTGAGELFF	TGTGCCAGCAGCTTTAGGACAGGGGCCGGGGAGCTGTTTTTT
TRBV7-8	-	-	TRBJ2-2	CASSFPEHNTGELFF	TGTGCCAGCAGCTTCCCGGAGCATAACACCGGGGAGCTGTTTTTT
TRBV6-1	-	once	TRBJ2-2	CASSEFRNGELFF	TGTGCCAGCAGTGAGTTTCGGAACGGGGAGCTGTTTTTT
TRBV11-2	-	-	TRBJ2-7	CASSLDPTREGYGF	TGTGCCAGCAGCTTAGACCCCACAAGGGAAGGTTATGGGTTC
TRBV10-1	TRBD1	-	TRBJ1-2	CASSDRVTGGAREGYTF	TGCGCCAGCAGTGACCGCGTAACAGGGGGCGCCCGGGAGGGCTACACCTTC
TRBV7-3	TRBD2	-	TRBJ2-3	CASSPSLLATSTDTQYF	TGTGCCAGCAGCCCAAGCCTACTAGCGACTAGCACAGATACGCAGTATTTT
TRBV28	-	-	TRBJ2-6	CASSDRLGTFSGANVLTF	TGTGCCAGCAGTGATAGACTGGGGACTTTCTCAGGGGCCAACGTCCTGACTTTC
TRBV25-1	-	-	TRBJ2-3	CASNPRTDTQYF	TGTGCCAGCAATCCTAGGACAGATACGCAGTATTTT
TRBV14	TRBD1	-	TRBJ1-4	CASSHPPGTGHNEKLFF	TGTGCCAGCAGCCATCCACCGGGGACAGGGCATAATGAAAAACTGTTTTTT
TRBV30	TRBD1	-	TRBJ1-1	CAWSASGGPGTEAFF	TGTGCCTGGAGTGCCTCAGGGGGACCGGGAACTGAAGCTTTCTTT
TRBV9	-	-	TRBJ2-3	CASSVGERSSTDTQYF	TGTGCCAGCAGCGTAGGGGAGCGGTCTAGCACAGATACGCAGTATTTT
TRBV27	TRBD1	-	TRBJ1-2	CASSPSRGERGYGYTF	TGTGCCAGCAGCCCCTCCAGGGGGGAAAGGGGCTATGGCTACACCTTC